This T cell receptor beta chain was recovered during a study of blood T cells in healthy people across ages. Germline values: CDR1 SGHRS, CDR2 YFSETQ. The V end lost 6 bases, the J end lost 10 bases, and 26 bases lay between the germline ends. The CDR3 length is 15 residues. The authors ran a second PCR of about 6 to 11 cycles using a sample-barcoded 5' primer and a J-beta primer mix. TCRdb recomputed calls from the 5' RACE reads with MiXCR, one row per CDR3 protein. The sample includes 600,000 to 900,000 distinct CDR3 sequences, 20% to 30% of them seen just once. The sample was also reused in another study, on T cells of mothers and their children. As that study records: The second PCR's M1S primer added sample barcodes and 2-4 random nucleotides. Detection yielded no persistent microchimeric T cell clones.

V usage is TRBV5-1 and J usage is TRBJ2-7, with D uncertain. The TCR originated in a boy between 10 and 17 years old in good health. Material for sequencing was blood. As DNA, the CDR3 is TGCGCCAGCACCGGCGGCACCAACCCATACTCACTACAGTACTTC. It is translated as CASTGGTNPYSLQYF. The variable domain in full, completed from reference TRBV5-1 and TRBJ2-7, reads KAGVTQTPRYLIKTRGQQVTLSCSPISGHRSVSWYQQTPGQGLQFLFEYFSETQRNKGNFPGRFSGRQFSNSRSEMNVSTLELGDSALYLCASTGGTNPYSLQYFGPGTRLTVT.